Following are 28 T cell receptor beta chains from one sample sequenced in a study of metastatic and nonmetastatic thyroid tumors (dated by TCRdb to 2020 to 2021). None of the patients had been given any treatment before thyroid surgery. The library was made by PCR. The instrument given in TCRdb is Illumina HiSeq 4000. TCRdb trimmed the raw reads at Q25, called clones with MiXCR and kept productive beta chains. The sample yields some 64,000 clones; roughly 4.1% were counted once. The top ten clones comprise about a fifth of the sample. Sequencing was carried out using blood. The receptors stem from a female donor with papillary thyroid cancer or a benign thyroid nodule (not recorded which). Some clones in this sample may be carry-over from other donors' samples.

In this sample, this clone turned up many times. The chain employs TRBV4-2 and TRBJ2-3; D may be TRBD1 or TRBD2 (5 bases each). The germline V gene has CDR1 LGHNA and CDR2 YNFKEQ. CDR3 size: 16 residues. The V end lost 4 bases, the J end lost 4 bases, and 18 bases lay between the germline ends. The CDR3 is CASSPRRGAQADTQYF. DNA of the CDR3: TGTGCCAGCAGCCCCAGGAGAGGGGCGCAAGCAGATACGCAGTATTTT.

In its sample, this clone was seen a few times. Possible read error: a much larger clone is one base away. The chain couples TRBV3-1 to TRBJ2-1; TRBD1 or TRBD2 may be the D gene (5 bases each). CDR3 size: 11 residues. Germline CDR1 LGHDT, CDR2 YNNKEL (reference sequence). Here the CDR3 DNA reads TGTGCCAGCAGCCAAGGAGGGGACCAAATCTTC. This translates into CASSQGGDQIF.

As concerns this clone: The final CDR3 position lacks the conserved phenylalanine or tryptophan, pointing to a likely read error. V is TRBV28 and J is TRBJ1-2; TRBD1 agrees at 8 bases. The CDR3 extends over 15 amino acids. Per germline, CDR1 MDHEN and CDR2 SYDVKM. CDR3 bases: TGCGCCAGCAGTTCCGACAGGGGCCGATTCTATGGCTACACCCTC. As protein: CASSSDRGRFYGYTL.

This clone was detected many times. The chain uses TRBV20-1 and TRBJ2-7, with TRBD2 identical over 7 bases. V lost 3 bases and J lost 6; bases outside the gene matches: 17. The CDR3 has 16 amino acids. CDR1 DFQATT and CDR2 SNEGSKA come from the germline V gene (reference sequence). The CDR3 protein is CSASQGAGWGSGEQYF. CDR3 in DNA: TGCAGTGCTAGTCAGGGAGCGGGGTGGGGGTCGGGCGAGCAGTACTTC.

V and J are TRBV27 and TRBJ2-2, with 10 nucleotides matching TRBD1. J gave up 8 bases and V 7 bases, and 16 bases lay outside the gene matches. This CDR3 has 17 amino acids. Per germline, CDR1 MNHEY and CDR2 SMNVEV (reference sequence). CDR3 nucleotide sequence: TGTGCCAGCAAAAGAACCACCGGGACAGGGGCCACTGGGGAGCTGTTTTTT. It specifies CASKRTTGTGATGELFF.

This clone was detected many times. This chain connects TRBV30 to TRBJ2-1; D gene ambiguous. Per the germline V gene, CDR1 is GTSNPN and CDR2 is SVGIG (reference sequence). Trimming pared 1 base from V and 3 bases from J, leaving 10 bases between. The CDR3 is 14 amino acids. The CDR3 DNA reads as TGTGCCTGGAGTGCCGGAAACTACTACAATGAGCAGTTCTTC. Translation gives CAWSAGNYYNEQFF.

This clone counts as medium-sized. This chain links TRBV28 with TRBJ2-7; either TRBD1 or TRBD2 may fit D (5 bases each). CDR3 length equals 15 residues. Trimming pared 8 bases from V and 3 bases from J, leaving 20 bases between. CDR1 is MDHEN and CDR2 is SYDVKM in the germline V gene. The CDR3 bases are TGTGCCAGCTACACCTCCGGGACCCAGGGCTACGAGCAGTACTTC. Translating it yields CASYTSGTQGYEQYF.

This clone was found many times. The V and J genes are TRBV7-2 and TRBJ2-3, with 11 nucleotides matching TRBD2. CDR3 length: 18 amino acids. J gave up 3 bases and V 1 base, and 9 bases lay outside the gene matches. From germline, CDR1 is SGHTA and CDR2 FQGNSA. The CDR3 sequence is CASSLGRLAGGRTDTQYF. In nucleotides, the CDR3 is TGTGCCAGCAGCTTAGGAAGGTTAGCGGGAGGGCGGACAGATACGCAGTATTTT. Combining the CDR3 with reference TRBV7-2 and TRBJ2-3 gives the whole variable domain GAGVSQSPSNKVTEKGKDVELRCDPISGHTALYWYRQSLGQGLEFLIYFQGNSAPDKSGLPSDRFSAERTGGSVSTLTIQRTQQEDSAVYLCASSLGRLAGGRTDTQYFGPGTRLTVL.

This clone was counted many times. CDR3 in DNA: TGTGCCAGCAGCCTCCCGGGACTAGTTCCCGAGCAGTACTTC. Translated: CASSLPGLVPEQYF. The J gene is TRBJ2-7, the V gene TRBV2; 8 nucleotides agree with TRBD2. Germline CDR1 reads SNHLY; CDR2 reads FYNNEI. J gave up 6 bases and V 6 bases, and 10 bases lay outside the gene matches. The CDR3 contains 14 residues.

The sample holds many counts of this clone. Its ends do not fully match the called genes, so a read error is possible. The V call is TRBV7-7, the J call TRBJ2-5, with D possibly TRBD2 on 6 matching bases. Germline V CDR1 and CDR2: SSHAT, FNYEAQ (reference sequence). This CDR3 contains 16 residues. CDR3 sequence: CASSLARIAAQETQYF. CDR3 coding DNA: TGTGCTAGCAGCTTAGCGCGGATAGCGGCCCAAGAGACCCAGTACTTC.

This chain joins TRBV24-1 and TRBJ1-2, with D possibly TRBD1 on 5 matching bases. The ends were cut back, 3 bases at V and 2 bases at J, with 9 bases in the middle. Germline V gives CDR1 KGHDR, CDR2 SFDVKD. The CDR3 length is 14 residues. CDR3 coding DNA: TGTGCCACCAGTGATGACAGTTGGAACTATGGCTACACCTTC. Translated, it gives CATSDDSWNYGYTF.

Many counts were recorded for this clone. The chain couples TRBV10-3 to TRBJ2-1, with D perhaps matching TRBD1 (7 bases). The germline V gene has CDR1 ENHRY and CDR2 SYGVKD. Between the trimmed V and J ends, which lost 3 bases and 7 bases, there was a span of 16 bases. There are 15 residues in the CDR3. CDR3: CAISDQTRGANEQFF. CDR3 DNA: TGTGCCATCAGTGACCAAACCAGGGGGGCGAATGAGCAGTTCTTC.

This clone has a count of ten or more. The DNA of the CDR3 is TGTGCCAGCTCCCGGACACCAGAGACCCAGTACTTC. It translates to CASSRTPETQYF. The J gene is TRBJ2-5, the V gene TRBV18; possibly TRBD1 for D (5 bases). Germline lookup yields CDR1 KGHSH and CDR2 LQKENI. There are 12 residues in the CDR3. V lost 6 bases and J lost 4, with 9 bases in between.

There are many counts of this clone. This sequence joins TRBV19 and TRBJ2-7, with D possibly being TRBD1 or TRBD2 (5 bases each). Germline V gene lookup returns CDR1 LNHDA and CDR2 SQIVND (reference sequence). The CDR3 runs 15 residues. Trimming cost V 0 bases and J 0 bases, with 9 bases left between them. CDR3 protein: CASSIEGAGSYEQYF. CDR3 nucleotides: TGTGCCAGTAGTATAGAAGGGGCGGGCTCCTACGAGCAGTACTTC.

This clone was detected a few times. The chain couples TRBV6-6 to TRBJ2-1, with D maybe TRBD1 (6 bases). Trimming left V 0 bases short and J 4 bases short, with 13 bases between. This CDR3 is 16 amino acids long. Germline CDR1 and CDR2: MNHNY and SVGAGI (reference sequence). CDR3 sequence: CASSYSPDRGYNEQFF. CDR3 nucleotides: TGTGCCAGCAGTTACTCCCCGGACAGAGGGTACAATGAGCAGTTCTTC.

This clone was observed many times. Here the CDR3 reads CASSQGRGGYEQYF. Here the CDR3 DNA reads TGCGCCAGCAGCCAAGGACGAGGGGGCTACGAGCAGTACTTC. The chain combines TRBV4-1 with TRBJ2-7; D is perhaps TRBD1 (6 bases). CDR3 length: 14 residues. The ends were cut back, 1 base at V and 3 bases at J, with 10 bases in the middle. Germline lookup yields CDR1 MGHRA and CDR2 YSYEKL.

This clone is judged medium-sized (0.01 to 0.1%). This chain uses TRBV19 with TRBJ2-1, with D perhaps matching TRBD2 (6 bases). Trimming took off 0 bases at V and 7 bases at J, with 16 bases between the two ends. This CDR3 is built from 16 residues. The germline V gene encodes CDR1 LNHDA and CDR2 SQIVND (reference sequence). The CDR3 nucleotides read TGTGCCAGTAGTATAGATTTTGGACTTGGGGGGAATGAGCAGTTCTTC. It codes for CASSIDFGLGGNEQFF. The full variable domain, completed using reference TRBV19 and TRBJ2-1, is DGGITQSPKYLFRKEGQNVTLSCEQNLNHDAMYWYRQDPGQGLRLIYYSQIVNDFQKGDIAEGYSVSREKKESFPLTVTSAQKNPTAFYLCASSIDFGLGGNEQFFGPGTRLTVL.

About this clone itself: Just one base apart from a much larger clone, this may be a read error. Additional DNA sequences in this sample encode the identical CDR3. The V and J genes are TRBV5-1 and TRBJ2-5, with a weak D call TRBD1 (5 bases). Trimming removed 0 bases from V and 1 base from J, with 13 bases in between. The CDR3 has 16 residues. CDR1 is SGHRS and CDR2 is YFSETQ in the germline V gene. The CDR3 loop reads CASSLADSGPQETQYF. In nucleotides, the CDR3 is TGCGCCAGCAGCTTGGCCGACAGTGGACCCCAAGAGACCCAGTACTTC.

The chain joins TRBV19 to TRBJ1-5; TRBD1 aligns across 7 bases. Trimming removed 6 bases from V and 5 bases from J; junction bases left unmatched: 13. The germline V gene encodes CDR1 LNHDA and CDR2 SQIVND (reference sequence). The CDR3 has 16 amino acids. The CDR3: CASSQALGQTDQPQHF. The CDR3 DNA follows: TGTGCCAGTAGCCAAGCTTTGGGACAGACAGATCAGCCCCAGCATTTT.

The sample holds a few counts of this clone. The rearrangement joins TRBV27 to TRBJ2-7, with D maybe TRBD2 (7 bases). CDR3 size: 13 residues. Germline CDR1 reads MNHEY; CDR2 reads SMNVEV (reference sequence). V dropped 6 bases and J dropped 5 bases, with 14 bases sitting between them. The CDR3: CASRSGGRNEQYF. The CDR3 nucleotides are TGTGCCAGCAGATCCGGGGGGCGGAACGAGCAGTACTTC.

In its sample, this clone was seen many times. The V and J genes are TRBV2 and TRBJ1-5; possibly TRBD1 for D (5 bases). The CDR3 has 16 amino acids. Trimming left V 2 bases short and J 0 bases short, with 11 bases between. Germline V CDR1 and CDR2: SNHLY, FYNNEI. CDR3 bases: TGTGCCAGCAGTGAACGCAGGGTTTATAGCAATCAGCCCCAGCATTTT. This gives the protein CASSERRVYSNQPQHF. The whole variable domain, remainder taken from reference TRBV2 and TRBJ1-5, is EPEVTQTPSHQVTQMGQEVILRCVPISNHLYFYWYRQILGQKVEFLVSFYNNEISEKSEIFDDQFSVERPDGSNFTLKIRSTKLEDSAMYFCASSERRVYSNQPQHFGDGTRLSIL.

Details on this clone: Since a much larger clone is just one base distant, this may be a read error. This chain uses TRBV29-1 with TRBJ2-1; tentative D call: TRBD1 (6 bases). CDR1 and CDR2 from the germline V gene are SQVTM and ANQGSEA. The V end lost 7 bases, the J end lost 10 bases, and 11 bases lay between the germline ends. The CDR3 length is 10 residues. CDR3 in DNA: TGCAGCGGGGGGCACATAGAGCAGTTCTTC. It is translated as CSGGHIEQFF.

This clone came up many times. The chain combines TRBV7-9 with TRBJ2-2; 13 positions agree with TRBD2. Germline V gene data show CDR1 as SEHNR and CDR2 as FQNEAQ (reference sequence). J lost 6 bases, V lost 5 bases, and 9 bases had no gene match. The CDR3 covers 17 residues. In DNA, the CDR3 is TGTGCCAGCAGCCTACGGACTAGCGGGAGAAGGGCCGGGGAGCTGTTTTTT. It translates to CASSLRTSGRRAGELFF.

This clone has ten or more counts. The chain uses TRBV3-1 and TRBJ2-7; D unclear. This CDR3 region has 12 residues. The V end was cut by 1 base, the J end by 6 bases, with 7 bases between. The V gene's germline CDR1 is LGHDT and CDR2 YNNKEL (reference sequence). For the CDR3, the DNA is TGTGCCAGCAGCCAAGTAGTGGGCGAGCAGTACTTC. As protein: CASSQVVGEQYF.

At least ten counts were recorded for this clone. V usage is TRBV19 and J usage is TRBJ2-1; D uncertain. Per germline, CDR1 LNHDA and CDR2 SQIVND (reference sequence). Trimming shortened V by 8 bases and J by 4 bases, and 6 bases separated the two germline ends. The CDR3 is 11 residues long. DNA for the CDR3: TGTGCCAGTGGATGGTACAATGAGCAGTTCTTC. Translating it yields CASGWYNEQFF.

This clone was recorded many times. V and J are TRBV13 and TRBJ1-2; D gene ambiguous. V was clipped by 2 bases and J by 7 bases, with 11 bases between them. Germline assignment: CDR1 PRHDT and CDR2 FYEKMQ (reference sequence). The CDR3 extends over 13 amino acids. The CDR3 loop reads CASSLRGFGGYTF. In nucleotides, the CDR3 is TGTGCCAGCAGCTTAAGAGGGTTCGGTGGCTACACCTTC.

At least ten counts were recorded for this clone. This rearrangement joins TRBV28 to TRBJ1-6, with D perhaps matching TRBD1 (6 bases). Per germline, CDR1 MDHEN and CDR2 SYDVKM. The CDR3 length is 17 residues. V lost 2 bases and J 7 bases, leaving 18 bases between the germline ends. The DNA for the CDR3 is TGTGCCAGCAGTTTACCATGGGGGCGCGGACCGAATTCACCCCTCCACTTT. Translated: CASSLPWGRGPNSPLHF.

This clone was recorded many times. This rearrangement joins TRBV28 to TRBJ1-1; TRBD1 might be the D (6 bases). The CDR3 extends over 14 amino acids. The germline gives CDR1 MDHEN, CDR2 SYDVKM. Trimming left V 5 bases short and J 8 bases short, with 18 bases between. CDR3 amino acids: CASSPQGQPPEAFF. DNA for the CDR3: TGTGCCAGCAGTCCCCAGGGGCAGCCACCCGAAGCTTTCTTT.